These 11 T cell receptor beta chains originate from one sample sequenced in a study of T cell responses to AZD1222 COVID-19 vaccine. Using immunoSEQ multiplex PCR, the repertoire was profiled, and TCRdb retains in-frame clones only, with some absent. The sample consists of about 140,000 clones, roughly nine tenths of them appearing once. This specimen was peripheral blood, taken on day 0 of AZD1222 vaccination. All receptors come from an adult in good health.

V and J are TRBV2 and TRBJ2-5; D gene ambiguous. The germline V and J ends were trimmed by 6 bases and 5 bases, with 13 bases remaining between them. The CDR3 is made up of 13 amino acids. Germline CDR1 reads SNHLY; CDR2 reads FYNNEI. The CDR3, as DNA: TGTGCCAGCAGGGAACGTATCTGGGAGACCCAGTACTTC. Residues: CASRERIWETQYF.

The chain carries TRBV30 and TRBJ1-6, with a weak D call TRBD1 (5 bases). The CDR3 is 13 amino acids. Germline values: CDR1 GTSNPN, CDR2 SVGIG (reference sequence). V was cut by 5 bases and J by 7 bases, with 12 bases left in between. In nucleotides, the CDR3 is TGTGCCTGGGGGGCACTTAGAAATTCACCCCTCCACTTT. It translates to CAWGALRNSPLHF.

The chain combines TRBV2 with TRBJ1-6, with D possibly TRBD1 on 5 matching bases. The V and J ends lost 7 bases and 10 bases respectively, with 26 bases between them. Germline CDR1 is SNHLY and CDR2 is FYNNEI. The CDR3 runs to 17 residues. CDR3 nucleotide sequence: TGTGCCAGCAATCAGGACAAGGGGTTTAACTCAATGTCACCCCTCCACTTT. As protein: CASNQDKGFNSMSPLHF.

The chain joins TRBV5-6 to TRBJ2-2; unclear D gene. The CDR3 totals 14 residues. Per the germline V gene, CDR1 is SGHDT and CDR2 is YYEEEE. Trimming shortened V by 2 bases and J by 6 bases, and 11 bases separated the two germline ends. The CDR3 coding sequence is TGTGCCAGCAGCTTATTCCCCGGACCCGGGGAGCTGTTTTTT. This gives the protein CASSLFPGPGELFF.

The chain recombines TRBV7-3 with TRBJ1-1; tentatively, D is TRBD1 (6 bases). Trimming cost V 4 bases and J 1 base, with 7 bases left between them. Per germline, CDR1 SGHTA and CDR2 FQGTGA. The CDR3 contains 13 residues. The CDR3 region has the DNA TGTGCCAGCAGCTCGACAGGGAACACTGAAGCTTTCTTT. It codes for CASSSTGNTEAFF.

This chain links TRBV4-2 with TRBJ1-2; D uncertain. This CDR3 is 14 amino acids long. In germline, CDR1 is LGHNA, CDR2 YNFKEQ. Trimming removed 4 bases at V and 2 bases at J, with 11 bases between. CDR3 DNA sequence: TGTGCCAGCAGCCCCCGCCCCGGAAACTATGGCTACACCTTC. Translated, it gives CASSPRPGNYGYTF.

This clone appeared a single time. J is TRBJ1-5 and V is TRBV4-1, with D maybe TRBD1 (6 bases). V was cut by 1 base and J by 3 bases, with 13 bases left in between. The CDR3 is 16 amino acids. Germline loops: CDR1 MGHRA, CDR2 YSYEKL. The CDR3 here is CASSQGRTVFNQPQHF. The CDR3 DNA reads TGCGCCAGCAGCCAAGGTCGGACAGTTTTCAATCAGCCCCAGCATTTT.

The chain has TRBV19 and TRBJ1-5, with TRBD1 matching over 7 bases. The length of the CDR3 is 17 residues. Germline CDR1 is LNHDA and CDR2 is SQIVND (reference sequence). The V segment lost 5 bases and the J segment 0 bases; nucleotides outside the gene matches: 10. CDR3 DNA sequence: TGTGCCAGTAGTCCCAGGCGGGACAGAGATAGCAATCAGCCCCAGCATTTT. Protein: CASSPRRDRDSNQPQHF.

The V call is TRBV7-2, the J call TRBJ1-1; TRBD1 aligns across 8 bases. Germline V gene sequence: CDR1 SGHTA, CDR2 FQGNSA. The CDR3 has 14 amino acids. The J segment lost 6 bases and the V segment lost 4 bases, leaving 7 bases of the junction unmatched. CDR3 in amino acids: CASSSTGALSEAFF. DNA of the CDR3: TGTGCCAGCAGCTCGACAGGGGCGCTGTCTGAAGCTTTCTTT.

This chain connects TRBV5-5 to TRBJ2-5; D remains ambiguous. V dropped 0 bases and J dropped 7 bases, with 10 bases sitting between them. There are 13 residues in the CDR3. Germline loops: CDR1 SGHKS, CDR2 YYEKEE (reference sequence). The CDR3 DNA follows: TGTGCCAGCAGCTTGGCCGGTTCGGGGACCCAGTACTTC. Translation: CASSLAGSGTQYF.

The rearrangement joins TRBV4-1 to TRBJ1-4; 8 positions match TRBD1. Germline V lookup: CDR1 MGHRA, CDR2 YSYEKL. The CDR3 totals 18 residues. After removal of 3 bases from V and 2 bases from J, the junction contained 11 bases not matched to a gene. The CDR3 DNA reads TGCGCCAGCAGCCAGGGCAGGGGGCGCGTCGGTACTAATGAAAAACTGTTTTTT. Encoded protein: CASSQGRGRVGTNEKLFF.